This TCR beta chain is from a study of HIV-infected patients and healthy controls (dated by TCRdb to between 2013 and 2015). Looking at the study overall: CD4 counts rose modestly but significantly in most of the 16 patients after three months of therapy, yet stayed below normal ranges. Relative to controls, total CDR3 counts per chain did not differ significantly, and patients lacked overall T-cell lymphocytopenia. The study asked whether deep sequencing of the TCR repertoire from small blood samples of HIV patients could detect immune perturbation and reconstitution. After a further year of therapy, viral load was undetectable in all patients, having already become undetectable in about 65% of the 16 patients by the second bleed. CD8 counts showed no consistent shift during early therapy, whereas the CD4:CD8 ratio rose slightly. Results the study describes overall, beyond this receptor: Donor HLA types were not determined in the study. The observed differences in diversity could not be explained by the slight differences in age and sex profiles between the study cohorts. Processing was restricted to sixteen HIV-infected individuals, which the authors judged to be a major constraint on the generalizability of the findings. Treated samples reflected only around 14 weeks of therapy, arguably too short to observe immune reconstitution given low adult thymic output. Rare events from HIV-infected data received too much weight under size-matching, and comparisons were complicated by unequal numbers of distinct sequences between patients and controls. The dynamics of distinct T-cell subpopulations could not be separated, and sequencing depth was restricted, because whole blood was used. Significantly higher mean Gini indices were seen in HIV-infected repertoires than in controls, possibly reflecting oligoclonality. HIV-associated CDR3s exhibited a significant reduction in frequency during therapy, whereas CMV-associated CDR3s exhibited no significant change, although the majority increased in frequency. Alpha-chain CDR3s from MAIT cells occurred at high frequency in healthy controls but were severely depleted in HIV+ repertoires. In HIV-infected patients, the apparent post-therapy recovery of the Gini index was not replicated in size-matched repertoire data. Compared with controls, HIV-infected patients showed significantly different mean usage of eight alpha and eight beta V genes. Roughly threefold more distinct CDR3s and higher Shannon diversity were observed in healthy control repertoires than in untreated HIV+ repertoires. Both the Jaccard index and the count of highly shared sequences showed that healthy controls shared more CDR3s between individuals than HIV+ patients did. The pairing of alpha and beta chains was not determined in the samples.

This clonotype is medium-sized (0.01 to 0.1%). Its antigen has not been determined. No base qualities exist here, and no much larger clone lies one base off it. Using SuperScript III with primers targeting the alpha and beta constant regions, approximately 450 ng of RNA was reverse transcribed. Alpha and beta chain libraries were generated separately via chain-specific third strand synthesis with multiplexing indices. The protocol used a single primer pair to amplify all rearrangements within a chain, which avoided primer bias, and attached molecular barcodes to each cDNA molecule. The SP2 sequencing primer site and a random hexamer were carried on a 5' RACE adapter, to which purified cDNA was joined by T4 RNA Ligase 1. Second strand synthesis was performed with Phusion polymerase and primed from the SP2 site, and slow temperature ramps were applied to favor optimal annealing. The 12-nucleotide barcode on each molecule comprised two random hexamer sequences, both introduced before amplification and concatenated. P5 and P7 adapter elements plus a second index were added in a short first PCR, which was followed by an approximately 21-cycle amplification PCR with P5s and P7 primers. The libraries went through 25 to 35 PCR cycles in total, were quantified on a Qubit, were sized on a Bioanalyzer, and were diluted to around 4.1 nM. Sequencing of the normalized libraries was done on an Illumina MiSeq using 2 x 250 paired-end kits. Reverse transcription reactions were cleaned up on MinElute columns and eluted into about 9.3 ul Tris-Cl. A 1:1 ratio of AMPure XP beads was used to clean the adapter ligations after they had run for about 25 hours at 16 degrees C. On the authors' methods: Demultiplexed FASTQ files were processed with a modified Decombinator that output V, J, insert and barcode information. Any sequence that shared a barcode yet differed from the dominant sequence was discarded as an error, and the number of original cDNA molecules was estimated by counting barcodes clustered at Levenshtein distance 3. Downstream analyses used R packages ineq, vegan, igraph and RCytoscape, with IMGT nomenclature and CDR3 definitions. V gene usage was calculated across distinct sequences, with every TCR tallied a single time to avoid skew from clonal expansion. Similarity networks connected unique CDR3 amino acid sequences within a donor whenever two sequences differed by a single Levenshtein edit. In the repertoires, a search was made for a compiled set of published HIV-specific CDR3s (about 97 alpha, 700 or so beta) and CMV-specific CDR3s (approximately 13 alpha, 253 beta). It was shown by random subsampling to size-matched repertoires that the decreased diversity of patients was not caused by their lower sequence numbers. TCRdb trimmed public reads at Q25 via fastp, called clones via MiXCR and kept in-frame beta chains. Each entry is one CDR3 protein sequence, shown with its most common DNA and genes. V and J calls and clone size were set by TCRdb, not the authors. Recorded for this sample are roughly 4,600 distinct CDR3 sequences; around 5.9% of them occurred a single time. The ten largest clones take up around a third of the sample.

After antiretroviral therapy began, follow-up blood was collected from HIV-infected patients roughly three months, about 14 weeks, later. Whole blood was used without cell fractionation, so the repertoire reflected all unsorted peripheral T cells. For RNA extraction, around 2.5 ml of peripheral blood was drawn into Tempus tubes. Enrollment excluded patients who had febrile or AIDS-related illness, tumors, hepatitis B or C coinfection, immunomodulatory therapy, recent vaccination or treatment interruptions. Residual genomic DNA was removed with the TURBO-DNase kit and globin mRNA was depleted with GLOBINclear. The specimen was blood, collected during antiretroviral therapy. The clonotype was recovered from an adult with HIV infection.

The CDR3 amino acid sequence is: CASSSQPGGYLGETQYF. The DNA reads TGTGCCAGCAGCTCGCAGCCTGGGGGCTACCTTGGGGAGACCCAGTACTTC. This receptor chain uses TRBV7-2 and TRBJ2-5; TRBD1 is possibly the D segment (6 matching bases). CDR1 and CDR2, per the germline V gene, are SGHTA and FQGNSA. Including cysteine and phenylalanine, the CDR3 has 17 amino acids. Left in the record is the CDR3 DNA by itself, 51 bases read in frame from the first base. Relative to germline, V is 4 bases shorter and J is 5 bases shorter, with 23 bases between their ends.